This is a list of T cell receptor beta chains from one sample in a study of neurological immune-mediated disorders. Via MiXCR, TCRdb re-called the 5' RACE reads, giving one row per CDR3 protein. The sample comprises 20,000 to 30,000 distinct CDR3 sequences, 10% to 15% of which are singletons, and around 16% rests with the top ten. The sample consisted of PBMCs. These TCRs come from a woman aged 40 to 55 with HTLV-1-associated myelopathy (HAM/TSP). Each CDR3 is given without its conserved first and last residue. Size values are once, few and many counts, or a class for expanded clones, and some rows have none.

V gene: TRBV6-2/TRBV6-3
J gene: TRBJ2-1
clone size: many
CDR3 protein: ASSPQPQVLLNEQF

V gene: TRBV20-1
J gene: TRBJ2-3
clone size: many
CDR3 protein: SASRQASGGTDTQY

V gene: TRBV19
J gene: TRBJ2-6
clone size: NA
CDR3 protein: ASRYSGANVLT

V gene: TRBV5-1
J gene: TRBJ2-2
clone size: many
CDR3 protein: ASSFGAGGPDTGELF

V gene: TRBV6-1
J gene: TRBJ1-4
clone size: many
CDR3 protein: ASSEPLTEFSTNEKLF

V gene: TRBV7-9
J gene: TRBJ2-7
clone size: many
CDR3 protein: ASSQSIGQSYEQY

V gene: TRBV5-1
J gene: TRBJ1-6
clone size: many
CDR3 protein: ASSEGGRRSDNSPLH

V gene: TRBV10-3
J gene: TRBJ1-1
clone size: many
CDR3 protein: AISERKFTEAF

V gene: TRBV5-1
J gene: TRBJ2-5
clone size: many
CDR3 protein: ASSMGIEETQY

V gene: TRBV10-3
J gene: TRBJ2-7
clone size: medium-sized
CDR3 protein: AINTGDVNYEQY

V gene: TRBV12-3/TRBV12-4
J gene: TRBJ2-7
clone size: many
CDR3 protein: ASSRDAYEQY

V gene: TRBV20-1
J gene: TRBJ2-6
clone size: medium-sized
CDR3 protein: SATGTGSSGANVLT

V gene: TRBV9
J gene: TRBJ1-1
clone size: NA
CDR3 protein: ASSERENTEAF

V gene: TRBV3-1
J gene: TRBJ2-1
clone size: many
CDR3 protein: ASSRTGVNEQF

V gene: TRBV12-5
J gene: TRBJ1-1
clone size: many
CDR3 protein: ASVIGDTEAF

V gene: TRBV12-3/TRBV12-4
J gene: TRBJ2-7
clone size: NA
CDR3 protein: ASSLDWVAEQY

V gene: TRBV5-5
J gene: TRBJ2-2
clone size: NA
CDR3 protein: ASSLGGQLTGELF

V gene: TRBV5-1
J gene: TRBJ2-3
clone size: many
CDR3 protein: ASSSGQGEDTQY

V gene: TRBV5-1
J gene: TRBJ2-2
clone size: many
CDR3 protein: ASSWTGGTDTGELF

V gene: TRBV5-1
J gene: TRBJ2-5
clone size: many
CDR3 protein: ASSLGSKQETQY

V gene: TRBV11-2
J gene: TRBJ1-2
clone size: many
CDR3 protein: ASSPRTGVGGYT

V gene: TRBV7-6
J gene: TRBJ1-2
clone size: NA
CDR3 protein: ASSLVPGARSGLGTYGYT

V gene: TRBV7-2
J gene: TRBJ2-7
clone size: medium-sized
CDR3 protein: ASSLYYEQY

V gene: TRBV30
J gene: TRBJ2-1
clone size: few
CDR3 protein: AWSARGALNEQF

V gene: TRBV6-1
J gene: TRBJ2-4
clone size: many
CDR3 protein: ASIPRASGNIQY

V gene: TRBV12-3/TRBV12-4
J gene: TRBJ2-3
clone size: many
CDR3 protein: ASSLGQTRTDTQY